This T cell receptor beta chain was identified during a study of identical twins. TCRdb independently ran MiXCR on the 5' RACE reads; one entry per CDR3 protein. Among about 890,000 distinct CDR3 sequences, roughly an eighth were seen once, and the ten largest hold 1.5% to 2%. Another study also made use of these data, one on yellow fever vaccine responses in identical twins.

Sequences were obtained from PBMCs. This TCR was recovered from a woman younger than 30 in good health.

The CDR3 bases are TGTGCCAGTCCGGGACTAGCGGGGGACACAGATACGCAGTATTTT. It yields the protein CASPGLAGDTDTQYF. The chain has TRBV6-1 and TRBJ2-3; 14 bases line up with TRBD2. V dropped 9 bases and J dropped 2; count of bases not matched to a gene: 4. There are 15 residues in the CDR3. The germline CDR1 and CDR2 sequences are MNHNS and SASEGT.